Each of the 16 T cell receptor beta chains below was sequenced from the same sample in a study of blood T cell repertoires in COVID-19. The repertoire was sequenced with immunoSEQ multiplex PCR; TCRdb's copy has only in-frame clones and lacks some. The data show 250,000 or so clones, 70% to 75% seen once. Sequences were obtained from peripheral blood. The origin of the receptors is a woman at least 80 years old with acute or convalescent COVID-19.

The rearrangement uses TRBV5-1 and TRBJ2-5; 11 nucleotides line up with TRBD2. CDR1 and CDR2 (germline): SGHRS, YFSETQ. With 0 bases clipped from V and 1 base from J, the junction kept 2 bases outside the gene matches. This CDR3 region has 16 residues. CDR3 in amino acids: CASSLGLAGIQETQYF. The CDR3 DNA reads TGCGCCAGCAGCTTGGGACTAGCGGGAATCCAAGAGACCCAGTACTTC.

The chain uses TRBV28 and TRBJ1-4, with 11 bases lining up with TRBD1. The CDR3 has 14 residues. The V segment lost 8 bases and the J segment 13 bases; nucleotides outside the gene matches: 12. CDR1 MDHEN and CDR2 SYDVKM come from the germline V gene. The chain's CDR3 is CASDPTGDRGLLFF. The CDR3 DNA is TGTGCCAGCGACCCCACCGGGGACAGGGGGTTACTGTTTTTT.

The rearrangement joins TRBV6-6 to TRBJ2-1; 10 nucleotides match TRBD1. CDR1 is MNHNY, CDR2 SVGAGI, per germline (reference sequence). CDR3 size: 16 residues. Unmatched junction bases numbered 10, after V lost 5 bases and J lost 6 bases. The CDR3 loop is CASSRFGGQGSNEQFF. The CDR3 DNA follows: TGTGCCAGCAGTCGCTTCGGGGGACAGGGGTCCAATGAGCAGTTCTTC.

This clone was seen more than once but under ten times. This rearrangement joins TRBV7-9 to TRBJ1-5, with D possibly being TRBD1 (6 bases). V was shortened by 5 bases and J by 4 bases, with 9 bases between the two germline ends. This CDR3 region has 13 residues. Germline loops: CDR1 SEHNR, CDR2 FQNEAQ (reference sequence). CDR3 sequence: CASSPQGNQPQHF. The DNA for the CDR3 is TGTGCCAGCAGCCCCCAGGGGAATCAGCCCCAGCATTTT. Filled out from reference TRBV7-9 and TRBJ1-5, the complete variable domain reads DTGVSQNPRHKITKRGQNVTFRCDPISEHNRLYWYRQTLGQGPEFLTYFQNEAQLEKSRLLSDRFSAERPKGSFSTLEIQRTEQGDSAMYLCASSPQGNQPQHFGDGTRLSIL.

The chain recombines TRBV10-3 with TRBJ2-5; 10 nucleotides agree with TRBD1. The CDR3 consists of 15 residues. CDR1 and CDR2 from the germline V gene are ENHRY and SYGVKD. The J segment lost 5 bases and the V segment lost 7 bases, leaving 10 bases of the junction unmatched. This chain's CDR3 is CAITPGTGDRETQYF. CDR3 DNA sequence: TGTGCCATCACTCCCGGGACAGGGGACAGGGAGACCCAGTACTTC.

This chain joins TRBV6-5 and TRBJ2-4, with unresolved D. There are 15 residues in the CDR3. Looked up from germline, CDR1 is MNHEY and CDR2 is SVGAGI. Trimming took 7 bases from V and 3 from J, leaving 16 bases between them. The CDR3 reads CASTHAGLGKNIQYF. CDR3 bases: TGTGCCAGCACCCATGCCGGTCTAGGCAAAAACATTCAGTACTTC.

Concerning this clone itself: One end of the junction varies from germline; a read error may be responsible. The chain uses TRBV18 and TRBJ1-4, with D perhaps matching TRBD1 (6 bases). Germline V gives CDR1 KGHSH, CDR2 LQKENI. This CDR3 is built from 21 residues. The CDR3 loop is CASSPPPGEAYIMATNEKLFF. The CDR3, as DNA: TGTGCTAGCTCACCACCTCCAGGGGAAGCTTATATTATGGCAACTAATGAAAAACTGTTTTTT.

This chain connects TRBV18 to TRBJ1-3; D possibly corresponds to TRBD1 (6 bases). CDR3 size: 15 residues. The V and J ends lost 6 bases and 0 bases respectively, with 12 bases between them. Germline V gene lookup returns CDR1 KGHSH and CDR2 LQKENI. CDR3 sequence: CASSHDRSSGNTIYF. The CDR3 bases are TGTGCCAGCTCTCACGACAGGTCCTCTGGAAACACCATATATTTT.

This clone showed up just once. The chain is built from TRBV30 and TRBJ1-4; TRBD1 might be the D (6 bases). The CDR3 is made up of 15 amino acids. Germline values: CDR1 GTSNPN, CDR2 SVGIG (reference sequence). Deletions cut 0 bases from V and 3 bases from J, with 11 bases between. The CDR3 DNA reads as TGTGCCTGGAGTGTACAGGGTACACCTAATGAAAAACTGTTTTTT. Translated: CAWSVQGTPNEKLFF.

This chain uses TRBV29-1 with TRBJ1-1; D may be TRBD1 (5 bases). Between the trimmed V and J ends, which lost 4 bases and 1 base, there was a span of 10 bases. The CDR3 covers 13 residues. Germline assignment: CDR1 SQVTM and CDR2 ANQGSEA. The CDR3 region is CSVVATGNTEAFF. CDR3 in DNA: TGCAGCGTTGTTGCAACAGGGAACACTGAAGCTTTCTTT.

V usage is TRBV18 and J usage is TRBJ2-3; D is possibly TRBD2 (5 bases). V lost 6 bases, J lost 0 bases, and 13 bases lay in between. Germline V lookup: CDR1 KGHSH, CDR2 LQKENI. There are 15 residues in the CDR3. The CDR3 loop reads CASSAPGFSTDTQYF. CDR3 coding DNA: TGTGCCAGCTCCGCTCCGGGGTTTAGCACAGATACGCAGTATTTT.

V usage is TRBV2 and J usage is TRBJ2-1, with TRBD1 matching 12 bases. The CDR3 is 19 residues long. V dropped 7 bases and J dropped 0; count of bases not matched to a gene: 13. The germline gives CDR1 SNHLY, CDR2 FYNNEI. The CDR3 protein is CASTRGGQGARSSYNEQFF. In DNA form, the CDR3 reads TGTGCCAGCACCCGAGGGGGACAGGGGGCTCGTAGCTCCTACAATGAGCAGTTCTTC.

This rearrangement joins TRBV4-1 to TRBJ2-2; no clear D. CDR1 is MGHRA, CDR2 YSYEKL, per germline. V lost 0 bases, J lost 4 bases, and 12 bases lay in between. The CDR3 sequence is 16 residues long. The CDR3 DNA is TGCGCCAGCAGCCAAGAGTTCCGGGTTACCACCGGGGAGCTGTTTTTT. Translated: CASSQEFRVTTGELFF.

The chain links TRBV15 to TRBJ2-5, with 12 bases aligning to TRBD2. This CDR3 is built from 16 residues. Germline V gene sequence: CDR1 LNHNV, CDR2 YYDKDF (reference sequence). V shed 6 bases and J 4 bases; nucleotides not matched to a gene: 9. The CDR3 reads CATRLKTSGRGETQYF. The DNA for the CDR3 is TGTGCCACCAGACTTAAGACTAGCGGGAGAGGAGAGACCCAGTACTTC. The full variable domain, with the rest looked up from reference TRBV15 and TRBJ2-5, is DAMVIQNPRYQVTQFGKPVTLSCSQTLNHNVMYWYQQKSSQAPKLLFHYYDKDFNNEADTPDNFQSRRPNTSFCFLDIRSPGLGDTAMYLCATRLKTSGRGETQYFGPGTRLLVL.

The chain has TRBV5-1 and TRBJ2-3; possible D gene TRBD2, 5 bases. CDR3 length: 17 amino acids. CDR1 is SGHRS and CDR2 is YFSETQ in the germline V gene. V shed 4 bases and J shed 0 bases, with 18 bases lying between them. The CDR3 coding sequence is TGCGCCAGCAGCCCAGGAGTGGCGGGCACTAGCACAGATACGCAGTATTTT. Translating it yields CASSPGVAGTSTDTQYF.

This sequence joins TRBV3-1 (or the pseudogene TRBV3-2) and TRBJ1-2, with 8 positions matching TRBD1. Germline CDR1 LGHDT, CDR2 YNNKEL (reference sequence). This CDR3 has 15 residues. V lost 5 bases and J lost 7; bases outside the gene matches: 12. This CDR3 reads CASSETRQGRIGYTF. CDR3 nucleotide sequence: TGTGCCAGCAGCGAGACCCGACAGGGGAGGATTGGCTACACCTTC.